This T cell receptor (beta chain) was captured in a study of beta chain features in type 1 diabetes (dated by TCRdb to 2017 to 2018). Regarding the research as a whole: Patients and healthy donors did not differ in mean age, gender distribution, total cell number or subset yield. The study compared TCRB repertoires of sorted circulating CD4+ T cell subsets between recently diagnosed type 1 diabetes patients and matched healthy donors. Whereas all 28 donors provided naive and central memory subsets, regulatory and stem cell-like memory subsets were isolated from just 8 patients and about eight healthy donors. A total of about 100 million sorted cells were examined across all samples, and RNA yield correlated strongly with the number of cells per subset. Study-wide findings and limitations: Naive, central memory and regulatory TCRB repertoires appeared to be more similar among patients than among healthy donors. In all four CD4+ subsets, TCRB CDR3 length was moderately but significantly shorter in type 1 diabetes patients. Because cDNA was sequenced instead of genomic DNA, activated cells with high expression could be over-represented, although the groups did not differ in activation or CD3 levels. Patients with type 1 diabetes made fewer insertions and deleted more nucleotides at VDJ recombination sites, implying thymic rearrangement abnormalities. Because small numbers of individuals were included in the HLA sub-analyses, any influence of HLA type on TCRB rearrangement was left unresolved. Shorter templates might be favored by PCR, yet because patient and control samples were amplified and corrected together, any such skew would affect both groups equally.

A single peripheral blood draw of roughly 0.11 L on average was collected from each donor into heparinised tubes. A BD FACSAria II was used to sort naive, central memory, regulatory and stem cell-like memory CD4+ T cells with a panel that included CD45RO, CCR7, CD25, CD127, CD95 and CD27. Every sorted population had a purity above 98%. PBMCs were isolated immediately by Lymphoprep density gradient centrifugation and stained directly without culture. So that batch effects would be minimized, each experiment stained and sorted samples in pairs, pairing one healthy donor with one patient. The table lists this clone with a few counts. This clone's antigen is unknown. No base-level quality is on record; no much larger clone is a single base apart. The entire isolated RNA was reverse transcribed using the High Capacity cDNA Reverse Transcription Kit, and thus expressed TCRB transcripts were sequenced. Naive, central memory and regulatory T cell samples underwent deep immunoSEQ sequencing, averaging around 3.6 million total reads per sample. After sorted cells were lysed in RLT buffer, RNA was extracted with DNase-treated RNeasy Micro or Mini kits, with the choice depending on cell number. Each cell subset was processed separately to prevent cross-contamination, with patient and healthy donor samples processed together. TCRB sequences were amplified from cDNA with the immunoSEQ multiplex PCR, producing 87-bp fragments spanning the CDR3 region. Sequencing of the amplicons was done on the Illumina HiSeq platform. The study's own analysis went as follows. PCR bias was corrected computationally using synthetic template baselines, and reads within Hamming distance 2 were collapsed, with unmergeable singletons discarded. By aligning reads against IMGT, V, D and J genes, CDR3 length, and insertions or deletions at six rearrangement sites were assigned. Within each subset, clonotype counts were normalized to sorted cell number, and only after that were true diversity and Gini coefficients computed with the tcR R package. The overlap coefficient, calculated on TCRB nucleotide sequences, was used to measure repertoire sharing. Out-of-frame TCRB sequences from naive cells were analyzed to stand in for the pre-selection repertoire. TCRdb re-hosts the immuneACCESS table, in-frame sequences only. Its copies lack some clones; in the studies checked, an unresolved V gene accounts for under half of them, and the cause for the rest is not known. The V and J calls and clone size come from that table; D and trimming were worked out from the DNA. This sample lists hundreds of thousands of clones; roughly 15% were detected once. Around 0.02% of the sample belongs to the ten largest clones.

The specimen sequenced was naive CD4+ T cells from blood. The sample's cell subset or site label, in plain terms: true naive CD4+ T cells. The source is a woman younger than 35 in good health.

The DNA sequence reads TGCGCCAGCAGCGGGGACAGGGTGCCCTACGAGCAGTACTTC. Its protein reads: CASSGDRVPYEQYF. Recombination connected TRBV5-1 to TRBJ2-7, with 9 central nucleotides matching TRBD1. The CDR3 goes from the cysteine to the phenylalanine over 14 residues. Only CDR3 DNA remains: 42 bases, in frame from the first base. Taken from the germline V gene, the CDR1 and CDR2 loops are SGHRS and YFSETQ. At the junction V is shortened by 4 bases and J by 2 bases; bases outside the gene matches: 4. Joined to the reference TRBV5-1 and TRBJ2-7 proteins, this CDR3 gives the full variable domain: KAGVTQTPRYLIKTRGQQVTLSCSPISGHRSVSWYQQTPGQGLQFLFEYFSETQRNKGNFPGRFSGRQFSNSRSEMNVSTLELGDSALYLCASSGDRVPYEQYFGPGTRLTVT.